This is a list of T cell receptor beta chains from one sample in a study of control samples from healthy donors and cancer patients. Assay: immunoSEQ multiplex PCR; the TCRdb copy retains only in-frame clones and omits some. The table shows around 160,000 clones, with roughly 93% occurring only once. Input material: blood. The receptor source for this set is a young man in good health. CDR3s include the opening cysteine and the closing phenylalanine or tryptophan. A D gene is named only where the DNA matches it firmly. Only some rows state a clone size, as once, few, many or a class for expanded clones.

j_call: TRBJ2-5
cdr3_length: 14
d_call: TRBD1
v_call: TRBV5-1
clone_size: .
cdr3_nt: TGCGCCAGCAGCTTCCGGGACAGACAAGAGACCCAGTACTTC
cdr3_aa: CASSFRDRQETQYF

j_call: TRBJ2-1
cdr3_length: 13
d_call: .
v_call: TRBV7-2
clone_size: .
cdr3_nt: TGTGCCAGCAGCCCTGACGGACTCAATGAGCAGTTCTTC
cdr3_aa: CASSPDGLNEQFF

j_call: TRBJ1-5
cdr3_length: 15
d_call: .
v_call: TRBV28
clone_size: .
cdr3_nt: TGTGCCAGCAGTACCCGACCCCCGGGTAGGGAGCCCCAGCATTTT
cdr3_aa: CASSTRPPGREPQHF

j_call: TRBJ2-1
cdr3_length: 14
d_call: .
v_call: TRBV6-5
clone_size: once
cdr3_nt: TGTGCCAGCAGTTACGGGCATCTAAACAATGAGCAGTTCTTC
cdr3_aa: CASSYGHLNNEQFF

j_call: TRBJ1-4
cdr3_length: 13
d_call: TRBD1
v_call: TRBV29-1
clone_size: .
cdr3_nt: TGCAGCGTTGAGACAGGGGACGCTGAAAAACTGTTTTTT
cdr3_aa: CSVETGDAEKLFF

j_call: TRBJ2-7
cdr3_length: 14
d_call: .
v_call: TRBV7-8
clone_size: .
cdr3_nt: TGTGCCAGCAGCCCCCCACCGGTCCCGTCCCCACAGTACTTC
cdr3_aa: CASSPPPVPSPQYF

j_call: TRBJ2-7
cdr3_length: 15
d_call: TRBD1
v_call: TRBV5-1
clone_size: .
cdr3_nt: TGCGCCAGCAGCTCCACGGGGACAGGGGTCTACGAGCAGTACTTC
cdr3_aa: CASSSTGTGVYEQYF

j_call: TRBJ2-7
cdr3_length: 14
d_call: .
v_call: TRBV4-1
clone_size: once
cdr3_nt: TGCGCCAGCAGCCGGCGCGGCTCGACCTACGAGCAGTACTTC
cdr3_aa: CASSRRGSTYEQYF

j_call: TRBJ2-7
cdr3_length: 16
d_call: TRBD2
v_call: TRBV3-1/TRBV3-2
clone_size: .
cdr3_nt: TGTGCCAGCAGCCATCGGGATAGCGGGAGGGGCTACGAGCAGTACTTC
cdr3_aa: CASSHRDSGRGYEQYF

j_call: TRBJ2-3
cdr3_length: 17
d_call: TRBD2
v_call: TRBV3-1/TRBV3-2
clone_size: .
cdr3_nt: TGTGCCAGCTTCTGGAGGCCTAGCGGGACGGAAACAGATACGCAGTATTTT
cdr3_aa: CASFWRPSGTETDTQYF

j_call: TRBJ2-7
cdr3_length: 15
d_call: TRBD1
v_call: TRBV6-5
clone_size: .
cdr3_nt: TGTGCCAGCGGGCTCCGGGACAGGAATATCTACGAGCAGTACTTC
cdr3_aa: CASGLRDRNIYEQYF

j_call: TRBJ1-1
cdr3_length: 15
d_call: .
v_call: TRBV6-4
clone_size: .
cdr3_nt: TGTGCCAGCAGGGCGACATGGGGTACGAACACTGAAGCTTTCTTT
cdr3_aa: CASRATWGTNTEAFF

j_call: TRBJ2-3
cdr3_length: 14
d_call: .
v_call: TRBV11-2
clone_size: .
cdr3_nt: TGTGCCAGCAGCTTAGCGGGGGTCACAGATACGCAGTATTTT
cdr3_aa: CASSLAGVTDTQYF

j_call: TRBJ2-7
cdr3_length: 17
d_call: TRBD1
v_call: TRBV30
clone_size: once
cdr3_nt: TGTGCCTGGAGTGTACCAGAGACAGGGTCCTTCTCCTACGAGCAGTACTTC
cdr3_aa: CAWSVPETGSFSYEQYF

j_call: TRBJ2-1
cdr3_length: 13
d_call: .
v_call: TRBV29-1
clone_size: .
cdr3_nt: TGCAGCGTTGCAGGGGGGACCTACAATGAGCAGTTCTTC
cdr3_aa: CSVAGGTYNEQFF

j_call: TRBJ2-2
cdr3_length: 19
d_call: TRBD2
v_call: TRBV10-2
clone_size: .
cdr3_nt: TGCGCCAGCAGTGTGGGGACTAGCGGGGGGTTCGGGAACACCGGGGAGCTGTTTTTT
cdr3_aa: CASSVGTSGGFGNTGELFF

j_call: TRBJ1-2
cdr3_length: 14
d_call: .
v_call: TRBV5-4
clone_size: .
cdr3_nt: TGTGCCAGCAGCTTGGTTCCACAGGGCGGCGGCTACACCTTC
cdr3_aa: CASSLVPQGGGYTF

j_call: TRBJ2-7
cdr3_length: 12
d_call: .
v_call: TRBV6-6
clone_size: .
cdr3_nt: TGTGGTACGGGGGAGTTTCTTTACGAGCAGTACTTC
cdr3_aa: CGTGEFLYEQYF

j_call: TRBJ2-7
cdr3_length: 15
d_call: TRBD1
v_call: TRBV9
clone_size: .
cdr3_nt: TGTGCCAGCAGCGCAACAGGGGGCAAGGTCTACGAGCAGTACTTC
cdr3_aa: CASSATGGKVYEQYF

j_call: TRBJ2-7
cdr3_length: 12
d_call: .
v_call: TRBV5-1
clone_size: .
cdr3_nt: TGCGCCAGCAGGACGTCCGCCTACGAGCAGTACTTC
cdr3_aa: CASRTSAYEQYF

j_call: TRBJ1-5
cdr3_length: 12
d_call: .
v_call: TRBV12-3/TRBV12-4
clone_size: .
cdr3_nt: TGTGCCAGCAAAGAACCGAATCAGCCCCAGCATTTT
cdr3_aa: CASKEPNQPQHF

j_call: TRBJ2-1
cdr3_length: 22
d_call: .
v_call: TRBV5-1
clone_size: few
cdr3_nt: TGCGCCAGCAGCTTTTCGGGACTAGGGGGCTACAGCTCCGGGAGCTCCTACAATGAGCAGTTCTTC
cdr3_aa: CASSFSGLGGYSSGSSYNEQFF

j_call: TRBJ1-6
cdr3_length: 14
d_call: TRBD1
v_call: TRBV24-1
clone_size: .
cdr3_nt: TGTGCCACCAGGGACAGGGCGCTTTATTCACCCCTCCACTTT
cdr3_aa: CATRDRALYSPLHF

j_call: TRBJ1-5
cdr3_length: 13
d_call: .
v_call: TRBV14
clone_size: once
cdr3_nt: TGTGCCAGCAGCCAATTCCAAGATCAGCCCCAGCATTTT
cdr3_aa: CASSQFQDQPQHF

j_call: TRBJ2-5
cdr3_length: 15
d_call: TRBD1
v_call: TRBV4-1
clone_size: .
cdr3_nt: TGCGCCAGCAGCCACGGACAGGGGGAAGTGAAGACCCAGTACTTC
cdr3_aa: CASSHGQGEVKTQYF

j_call: TRBJ1-1
cdr3_length: 13
d_call: .
v_call: TRBV27
clone_size: .
cdr3_nt: TGTGCCAGCAGTCCCTCAGTGGGGGGCGTAGCTTTCTTT
cdr3_aa: CASSPSVGGVAFF

j_call: TRBJ2-5
cdr3_length: 14
d_call: .
v_call: TRBV5-6
clone_size: .
cdr3_nt: TGTGCCAGCAGCCATACAGGAGATCAAGAGACCCAGTACTTC
cdr3_aa: CASSHTGDQETQYF

j_call: TRBJ2-2
cdr3_length: 15
d_call: .
v_call: TRBV19
clone_size: .
cdr3_nt: TGTGCCAGTAGTATAGATACGTCGGCATCCGGGGAGCTGTTTTTT
cdr3_aa: CASSIDTSASGELFF

j_call: TRBJ2-5
cdr3_length: 16
d_call: TRBD2
v_call: TRBV11-3
clone_size: .
cdr3_nt: TGTGCCAGCAGCCAATCTAGCGGGGGTCACCAAGAGACCCAGTACTTC
cdr3_aa: CASSQSSGGHQETQYF

j_call: TRBJ1-5
cdr3_length: 16
d_call: TRBD1
v_call: TRBV6-5
clone_size: .
cdr3_nt: TGTGCCAGCAGTTTGAGACAGGGGGTGAGCAATCAGCCCCAGCATTTT
cdr3_aa: CASSLRQGVSNQPQHF

j_call: TRBJ1-1
cdr3_length: 12
d_call: TRBD1
v_call: TRBV19
clone_size: .
cdr3_nt: TGTGCCAGTACGAACAGGGGATTTACAGCTTTCTTT
cdr3_aa: CASTNRGFTAFF

j_call: TRBJ1-3
cdr3_length: 17
d_call: .
v_call: TRBV7-2
clone_size: .
cdr3_nt: TGTGCCAGCAGCTTAGTCCCAGGGCCCAGCTCTGGAAACACCATATATTTT
cdr3_aa: CASSLVPGPSSGNTIYF

j_call: TRBJ2-5
cdr3_length: 12
d_call: .
v_call: TRBV7-9
clone_size: .
cdr3_nt: TGTGCCAGCAGCCCAGGGGAAGAGACCCAGTACTTC
cdr3_aa: CASSPGEETQYF

j_call: TRBJ2-7
cdr3_length: 12
d_call: .
v_call: TRBV15
clone_size: .
cdr3_nt: TGTGCCACCAGCAGGAGATCGGGCGAGCAGTACTTC
cdr3_aa: CATSRRSGEQYF

j_call: TRBJ2-5
cdr3_length: 13
d_call: .
v_call: TRBV9
clone_size: .
cdr3_nt: TGTGCCAGCAGGGACCCCCCTCGGGAGACCCAGTACTTC
cdr3_aa: CASRDPPRETQYF

j_call: TRBJ1-4
cdr3_length: 16
d_call: TRBD1
v_call: TRBV3-1/TRBV3-2
clone_size: .
cdr3_nt: TGTGCCAGCAGCCTCGGGACAGCCACAACTAATGAAAAACTGTTTTTT
cdr3_aa: CASSLGTATTNEKLFF

j_call: TRBJ2-3
cdr3_length: 17
d_call: .
v_call: TRBV9
clone_size: .
cdr3_nt: TGTGCCAGCAGCCTCGAGCCGGGGCCTAGTCTCACAGATACGCAGTATTTT
cdr3_aa: CASSLEPGPSLTDTQYF

j_call: TRBJ2-1
cdr3_length: 16
d_call: TRBD2
v_call: TRBV15
clone_size: .
cdr3_nt: TGTGCCACCAGCAGAGATTTTCCAGGGAGGGGTAATGAGCAGTTCTTC
cdr3_aa: CATSRDFPGRGNEQFF

j_call: TRBJ2-7
cdr3_length: 11
d_call: .
v_call: TRBV10-1
clone_size: .
cdr3_nt: TGCGCCAGCAGACTCGTCTACGAGCAGTACTTC
cdr3_aa: CASRLVYEQYF

j_call: TRBJ1-3
cdr3_length: 12
d_call: .
v_call: TRBV3-1/TRBV3-2
clone_size: once
cdr3_nt: TGTGCCAGCAGCCTCGGCCCTTCCCCAATATATTTT
cdr3_aa: CASSLGPSPIYF

j_call: TRBJ1-5
cdr3_length: 13
d_call: .
v_call: TRBV18
clone_size: once
cdr3_nt: TGTGCCAGCTCGGGGGATAGCAATCAGCCCCAGCATTTT
cdr3_aa: CASSGDSNQPQHF

j_call: TRBJ1-5
cdr3_length: 13
d_call: .
v_call: TRBV7-2
clone_size: .
cdr3_nt: TGTGCCAGCAGCTTACGGGAGAGGGGGCCCCAGCATTTT
cdr3_aa: CASSLRERGPQHF

j_call: TRBJ2-1
cdr3_length: 20
d_call: TRBD2
v_call: TRBV24-1
clone_size: many
cdr3_nt: TGTGCCACCAGTGATTCCAAACAACTTTCTAGCGGGGGGGCTTGGGATGAGCAGTTCTTC
cdr3_aa: CATSDSKQLSSGGAWDEQFF

j_call: TRBJ2-7
cdr3_length: 11
d_call: .
v_call: TRBV6-2/TRBV6-3
clone_size: .
cdr3_nt: TGTGCCAGCAGTTTTCTCTACGAGCAGTACTTC
cdr3_aa: CASSFLYEQYF

j_call: TRBJ1-6
cdr3_length: 13
d_call: .
v_call: TRBV14
clone_size: .
cdr3_nt: TGTGCCAGCAGCCGGTACAGGTATTCACCCCTCCACTTT
cdr3_aa: CASSRYRYSPLHF

j_call: TRBJ1-4
cdr3_length: 15
d_call: .
v_call: TRBV20-1
clone_size: .
cdr3_nt: TGCAGTGCTAGTGGGAGCCTCGTCAAGTTTGAAAAACTGTTTTTT
cdr3_aa: CSASGSLVKFEKLFF

j_call: TRBJ1-2
cdr3_length: 15
d_call: TRBD1
v_call: TRBV30
clone_size: .
cdr3_nt: TGTGCCTGGAGTGGTTCACCAACCGGGACAGCTCCATTTCACTTC
cdr3_aa: CAWSGSPTGTAPFHF